The sample holds many counts of the clone carrying this TCR beta chain. Its antigen remains unidentified. This sample stems from a study of spatial heterogeneity in lung cancer. Whole-study context: Strongly correlated with TCR transcript counts in tumor regions was a T cell module score, which was a transcriptional module score calculated from matched bulk RNA-seq.

Regarding time point: sample taken at primary tumor resection. Whole RNA from tumor, nontumor lung or frozen PBMC was sequenced unsorted. Overall study findings and caveats: Counts of expanded alpha and beta TCRs within tumors tracked the tumor nonsynonymous mutation count.

Individual TCR cDNA molecules each bore their own unique molecular identifier. TCRdb analysed the 5' RACE reads with MiXCR anew, one entry per CDR3 protein. Here the sample spans about 13,000 distinct CDR3 sequences, approximately 2.9% being singletons. CDR1 is WSHSY, CDR2 SAAADI, per germline. V was clipped by 3 bases and J by 8 bases; unmatched bases: 6. This CDR3 is built from 15 residues. The rearrangement uses TRBV10-2 and TRBJ1-4; TRBD1 aligns across 10 bases. The source is a male donor with early-stage non-small cell lung cancer. Specimen: lung tumor tissue, collected at surgery. The CDR3 loop reads CASSDVGQGKEKLFF. Here the CDR3 DNA reads TGCGCCAGCAGTGACGTGGGACAGGGGAAGGAAAAACTGTTTTTT.